The T cell receptor (beta chain) under discussion was sequenced for a study of T-cell memory formation after mild COVID-19. Study information: The TCR clusters were mostly specific to one donor.

TCRdb redid the calling of the 5' RACE reads with MiXCR, one entry per CDR3 protein. The data contain 25,000 to 35,000 distinct CDR3 sequences, about 12% of them singletons. The CDR3 is 12 residues long. V was shortened by 1 base and J by 5 bases, with 5 bases between the two germline ends. From germline, CDR1 is SGHVS and CDR2 FNYEAQ. Points from the study as a whole: Clones that got smaller from day 15 to 85 had even CD4/CD8, while clones growing later tipped toward CD4+.

This clonotype was recorded many times. Its target is not known. V and J are TRBV7-6 and TRBJ1-2; D remains unclear. The TCR comes from an adult woman who had mild COVID-19 (a few samples of this study predate the infection). Cell type and time point are not known. Sequenced: PBMCs or a T cell subset sorted from them (not recorded which). The CDR3 region has the DNA TGTGCCAGCAGCTTAGAAGGGTATGGCTACACCTTC. Protein product: CASSLEGYGYTF.